This is a list of T cell receptor beta chains from one sample in a study of blood T cell repertoires in COVID-19. Produced via immunoSEQ multiplex PCR; TCRdb's table is partial and in-frame only. The table lists roughly 230,000 clones, about four fifths of them singletons. Material for sequencing was PBMCs or T cells enriched from blood (not recorded which). These receptors came from a man over 45 who had recovered from COVID-19. The conserved cysteine and the conserved F or W are not part of the CDR3 here. Each record gives: J gene, clone size, D gene, V gene, CDR3 protein. D genes are given only for firm matches. Clone size appears in some rows only: once, few, many, or a class for an expanded clone.

>TRBJ2-4|NA|TRBD1|TRBV18
ASSPGQGENIQY
>TRBJ2-5|NA|TRBD2|TRBV23-1
AGEGLASETQY
>TRBJ1-2|once|TRBD1|TRBV30
AWSETGAGGYT
>TRBJ1-4|NA|TRBD1|TRBV5-4
ASSATGTGGSEKLF
>TRBJ1-1|NA|TRBD1|TRBV15
ATSRDTGQGGTEAF
>TRBJ1-2|NA|NA|TRBV6-5
ASSHSGGEFYGYT
>TRBJ2-3|NA|TRBD1|TRBV15
AAQGAGTDTQY
>TRBJ2-7|NA|NA|TRBV7-2
ASSSPGADEQY
>TRBJ2-7|NA|TRBD2|TRBV29-1
SVVPTSGGLYEQY
>TRBJ2-5|few|NA|TRBV10-2
ASSDVETQY
>TRBJ1-4|NA|NA|TRBV11-2
ASSLDLTVEKLF
>TRBJ1-4|NA|NA|TRBV3-1/TRBV3-2
ASSQDLKGKLF
>TRBJ1-3|NA|NA|TRBV18
ASSPLRPQGNSGNTIY
>TRBJ2-3|NA|NA|TRBV27
ASRKTGRTDTQY
>TRBJ2-1|NA|TRBD2|TRBV15
ATSSTDGTSGRWSYEQF
>TRBJ2-5|NA|NA|TRBV9
ASSVGHQETQY
>TRBJ1-2|NA|TRBD1|TRBV2
ASSRQGYVDGYT
>TRBJ2-7|NA|NA|TRBV12-5
ASGQTGTTEQY
>TRBJ2-2|NA|NA|TRBV2
ASSETAGELF
>TRBJ1-5|NA|TRBD1|TRBV12-3/TRBV12-4
ASSTGVGQPQH
>TRBJ2-2|NA|NA|TRBV6-4
ASSDGTSGTGELF
>TRBJ2-7|NA|NA|TRBV5-4
ASSLSHVGSYEQY